The 20 T cell receptor beta chains below were found in one sample sequenced in a study of cytomegalovirus exposure and HLA in healthy donors. Both 60 Vbeta primers and 13 Jbeta primers went into the PCR. Using immunoSEQ multiplex PCR, the repertoire was profiled, and TCRdb retains in-frame clones only, with some absent. The sample yields around 67,000 clones, 78% seen once. The source material was PBMCs. The origin of the receptors is a man younger than 30 in good health and CMV-seropositive.

The genes are TRBV28 and TRBJ2-7, with D tentatively TRBD2 (7 bases). The CDR3 spans 15 residues. In germline, CDR1 is MDHEN, CDR2 SYDVKM. The V and J ends lost 8 bases and 2 bases respectively, with 19 bases between them. This chain's CDR3 is CASGGGGGLAYEQYF. The CDR3 nucleotides read TGTGCCAGCGGCGGGGGCGGGGGCCTAGCCTACGAGCAGTACTTC.

J is TRBJ2-3 and V is TRBV30; TRBD2 agrees at 15 bases. J lost 6 bases, V lost 0 bases, and 4 bases had no gene match. This CDR3 has 16 amino acids. The germline CDR1 and CDR2 sequences are GTSNPN and SVGIG (reference sequence). CDR3 region: CAWSVGLAGGTDTQYF. The CDR3 DNA reads TGTGCCTGGAGTGTGGGACTAGCGGGGGGTACGGATACGCAGTATTTT. The full variable domain, with the rest looked up from reference TRBV30 and TRBJ2-3, is SQTIHQWPATLVQPVGSPLSLECTVEGTSNPNLYWYRQAAGRGLQLLFYSVGIGQISSEVPQNLSASRPQDRQFILSSKKLLLSDSGFYLCAWSVGLAGGTDTQYFGPGTRLTVL.

V and J are TRBV5-6 and TRBJ1-4, with TRBD1 matching 8 bases. The CDR3 contains 14 residues. The junction had 2 bases not matched to a gene; V was cut back by 1 base and J by 6 bases. Germline V gene sequence: CDR1 SGHDT, CDR2 YYEEEE. The CDR3, as DNA: TGTGCCAGCAGCTTGTGGACAGGGCATGAAAAACTGTTTTTT. Translating gives CASSLWTGHEKLFF. Full variable domain (remainder filled in from reference TRBV5-6 and TRBJ1-4): DAGVTQSPTHLIKTRGQQVTLRCSPKSGHDTVSWYQQALGQGPQFIFQYYEEEERQRGNFPDRFSGHQFPNYSSELNVNALLLGDSALYLCASSLWTGHEKLFFGSGTQLSVL.

The chain has TRBV29-1 and TRBJ1-2; D unresolved. Germline V gene sequence: CDR1 SQVTM, CDR2 ANQGSEA. V was trimmed by 1 base and J by 9 bases, leaving 12 bases between them. The CDR3 runs to 12 residues. CDR3: CSVEGAGGSYTF. In DNA form, the CDR3 reads TGCAGCGTTGAAGGGGCAGGAGGAAGCTACACCTTC.

This chain joins TRBV2 and TRBJ2-7, with TRBD2 matching over 9 bases. V was clipped by 11 bases and J by 2 bases; unmatched bases: 10. Germline lookup yields CDR1 SNHLY and CDR2 FYNNEI. This CDR3 region has 14 residues. The CDR3 reads CASRGSSGAYEQYF. For the CDR3, the DNA is TGTGCCTCCCGGGGCTCTAGCGGGGCCTACGAGCAGTACTTC.

The chain couples TRBV5-4 to TRBJ2-7, with 8 bases fitting TRBD2. V dropped 4 bases and J dropped 5; count of bases not matched to a gene: 5. The CDR3 sequence is 13 residues long. Looked up from germline, CDR1 is SGHNT and CDR2 is YYREEE (reference sequence). The CDR3 DNA sequence: TGTGCCAGCAGCCCGAGGACTAGCCACGAGCAGTACTTC. Translating it yields CASSPRTSHEQYF.

The CDR3 region has the DNA TGTGCCAGCTCCCGACCACCAGGGGGCGAGGATGGCTACACCTTC. As protein: CASSRPPGGEDGYTF. V gene TRBV18 combines with J gene TRBJ1-2; TRBD1 matches at 8 bases. Germline V gene data show CDR1 as KGHSH and CDR2 as LQKENI. V shed 6 bases and J 6 bases; nucleotides not matched to a gene: 12. This CDR3 is 15 amino acids long.

The CDR3: CASSHLGNEQFF. The DNA for the CDR3 is TGTGCCAGCAGCCACCTAGGTAATGAGCAGTTCTTC. The V call is TRBV6-1, the J call TRBJ2-1; D not certain. The CDR3 loop spans 12 amino acids. The V gene's germline CDR1 is MNHNS and CDR2 SASEGT. V dropped 6 bases and J dropped 7 bases, with 10 bases sitting between them.

This clone was picked up one time. The J gene is TRBJ2-1, the V gene TRBV6-5, with TRBD1 as a possible D gene (6 bases). This CDR3 is 14 amino acids long. The V gene's germline CDR1 is MNHEY and CDR2 SVGAGI. CDR3 nucleotide sequence: TGTGCTTCCGACGACAGGAGCTCCTACAATGAGCAGTTCTTC. It yields the protein CASDDRSSYNEQFF.

CDR3 residues: CASSYPEQFF. The CDR3 DNA is TGTGCCAGCAGTTATCCGGAGCAGTTCTTC. The chain recombines TRBV6-5 with TRBJ2-1; no firm D call. CDR3 length: 10 residues. The germline V and J ends were trimmed by 3 bases and 10 bases, with 4 bases remaining between them. CDR1 and CDR2 from the germline V gene are MNHEY and SVGAGI.

The DNA for the CDR3 is TGTGCCTGGAGTGTACGGAATTCACCCCTCCACTTT. Its protein is CAWSVRNSPLHF. The V gene is TRBV30, the J gene TRBJ1-6, with D uncertain. The CDR3 is 12 amino acids. The germline V gene encodes CDR1 GTSNPN and CDR2 SVGIG (reference sequence). The V and J ends lost 0 bases and 7 bases respectively, with 4 bases between them. Variable domain in full (rest from reference TRBV30 and TRBJ1-6): SQTIHQWPATLVQPVGSPLSLECTVEGTSNPNLYWYRQAAGRGLQLLFYSVGIGQISSEVPQNLSASRPQDRQFILSSKKLLLSDSGFYLCAWSVRNSPLHFGNGTRLTVT.

The rearrangement joins TRBV19 to TRBJ2-3; TRBD2 aligns across 7 bases. V trimming: 7 bases; J trimming: 2 bases; junction bases outside the gene matches: 3. The CDR3 is 13 amino acids. CDR1 is LNHDA and CDR2 is SQIVND in the germline V gene (reference sequence). The CDR3 loop is CASKGGVTDTQYF. The CDR3 DNA sequence: TGTGCCAGTAAGGGAGGGGTCACAGATACGCAGTATTTT.

The chain is built from TRBV30 and TRBJ2-5; no reliable D call. The V gene lost 2 bases and the J gene lost 4 bases, with 8 bases spanning the gap. CDR3 length: 12 residues. The V gene's germline CDR1 is GTSNPN and CDR2 SVGIG (reference sequence). CDR3 nucleotide sequence: TGTGCCTGGAGTAACTCCGCAGAGACCCAGTACTTC. It translates to CAWSNSAETQYF.

The chain employs TRBV2 and TRBJ2-7; 8 positions match TRBD2. The CDR3 loop spans 14 amino acids. CDR1 and CDR2 (germline): SNHLY, FYNNEI. J lost 0 bases, V lost 8 bases, and 6 bases had no gene match. CDR3 nucleotide sequence: TGTGCCAGCCTAGCGGGTGCACACTCCTACGAGCAGTACTTC. It encodes CASLAGAHSYEQYF.

V gene TRBV30 combines with J gene TRBJ2-3; possible D gene TRBD1, 6 bases. The CDR3 length is 14 residues. Germline CDR1 GTSNPN, CDR2 SVGIG (reference sequence). Deletions cut 6 bases from V and 4 bases from J, with 17 bases between. The CDR3 reads CACPRQEGSDTQYF. The CDR3 region has the DNA TGTGCCTGTCCAAGACAGGAAGGATCAGATACGCAGTATTTT.

V usage is TRBV6-1 and J usage is TRBJ2-7, with 9 bases that match TRBD1. This CDR3 spans 14 amino acids. Trimming took 2 bases from V and 6 from J; bases not matched to a gene: 5. CDR1 is MNHNS and CDR2 is SASEGT in the germline V gene. The CDR3 DNA is TGTGCCAGCAGTGAATCCGGGACAGGGTCCGAGCAGTACTTC. Translated, it gives CASSESGTGSEQYF.

This chain joins TRBV29-1 and TRBJ2-7; 8 bases match TRBD1. The V and J ends lost 4 bases and 2 bases, in that order; junction bases with no gene match: 4. Looked up from germline, CDR1 is SQVTM and CDR2 is ANQGSEA. The CDR3 contains 13 residues. CDR3 loop: CSVGGTGPYEQYF. The CDR3 nucleotides are TGCAGCGTTGGAGGGACAGGTCCCTACGAGCAGTACTTC.

This clone was counted between two and nine times. The rearrangement joins TRBV27 to TRBJ2-7; D remains ambiguous. V was clipped by 4 bases and J by 4 bases, with 2 bases between them. This CDR3 is 10 amino acids long. Germline loops: CDR1 MNHEY, CDR2 SMNVEV (reference sequence). CDR3 amino acids: CASSSYEQYF. The CDR3 DNA sequence: TGTGCCAGCAGTTCATACGAGCAGTACTTC.

This clone turned up a few times. This chain uses TRBV6-1 with TRBJ2-5, with TRBD2 as a possible D gene (6 bases). Germline assignment: CDR1 MNHNS and CDR2 SASEGT. The CDR3 runs 14 residues. Trimming pared 3 bases from V and 5 bases from J, leaving 13 bases between. The CDR3 DNA reads TGTGCCAGCAGTGAGGGGACTGTAAGGGAGACCCAGTACTTC. It specifies CASSEGTVRETQYF.

This clone has just one count. V and J are TRBV28 and TRBJ2-7; 9 bases match TRBD2. Trimming at V came to 6 bases and at J to 2 bases, leaving 8 bases not matched to a gene. The length of the CDR3 is 15 residues. Germline lookup yields CDR1 MDHEN and CDR2 SYDVKM. The CDR3 here is CASRPVAGAPYEQYF. The CDR3 nucleotides read TGTGCCAGCAGACCCGTAGCGGGGGCCCCCTACGAGCAGTACTTC. The full variable domain, rest sourced from reference TRBV28 and TRBJ2-7, is DVKVTQSSRYLVKRTGEKVFLECVQDMDHENMFWYRQDPGLGLRLIYFSYDVKMKEKGDIPEGYSVSREKKERFSLILESASTNQTSMYLCASRPVAGAPYEQYFGPGTRLTVT.